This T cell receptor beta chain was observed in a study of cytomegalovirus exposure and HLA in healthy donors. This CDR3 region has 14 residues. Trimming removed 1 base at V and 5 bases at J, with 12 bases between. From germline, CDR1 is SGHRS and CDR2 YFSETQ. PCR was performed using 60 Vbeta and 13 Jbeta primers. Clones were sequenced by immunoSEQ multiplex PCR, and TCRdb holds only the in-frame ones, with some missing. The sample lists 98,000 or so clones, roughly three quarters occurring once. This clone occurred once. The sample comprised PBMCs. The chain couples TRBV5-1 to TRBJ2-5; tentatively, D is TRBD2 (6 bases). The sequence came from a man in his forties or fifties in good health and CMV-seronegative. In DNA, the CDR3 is TGCGCCAGCAGCTTGACGCAGGAGGGCGAGACCCAGTACTTC. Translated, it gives CASSLTQEGETQYF.